The 14 T cell receptor beta chains below all came from one sample that was sequenced in a study of blood T cell repertoires in COVID-19. This table comes from immunoSEQ multiplex PCR, and its TCRdb copy is limited to in-frame clones, with some not included. The sample records about 120,000 clones, approximately 80% being singletons. Sequences were obtained from peripheral blood. These receptors all stem from a human donor in a cohort sampled during active COVID-19.

The CDR3 DNA is TGCGCCAGCAGCTACGGACAGGGAGGCAATGAGCAGTTCTTC. It codes for CASSYGQGGNEQFF. The chain carries TRBV5-1 and TRBJ2-1, with 8 bases fitting TRBD1. The CDR3 totals 14 residues. Germline values: CDR1 SGHRS, CDR2 YFSETQ. After removal of 3 bases from V and 6 bases from J, the junction contained 5 bases not matched to a gene.

CDR3 in DNA: TGTGCCAGCAGCTTTAGCGGCAGGTTACAGTTCTTC. Protein sequence: CASSFSGRLQFF. The chain joins TRBV11-2 to TRBJ2-1; a possible D gene is TRBD2 (6 bases). The CDR3 is 12 amino acids. Trimming removed 3 bases from V and 13 bases from J, with 13 bases in between. Germline V gene lookup returns CDR1 SGHAT and CDR2 FQNNGV.

The chain carries TRBV19 and TRBJ2-7; 8 bases align to TRBD1. CDR1 and CDR2 (germline): LNHDA, SQIVND (reference sequence). The CDR3 is made up of 14 amino acids. V lost 4 bases to trimming and J lost 3 bases; unmatched junction nucleotides: 5. The CDR3 here is CASSTGQGFYEQYF. As DNA, the CDR3 is TGTGCCAGTAGTACCGGACAGGGATTCTACGAGCAGTACTTC. The entire variable domain, with the rest obtained from reference TRBV19 and TRBJ2-7, is as follows: DGGITQSPKYLFRKEGQNVTLSCEQNLNHDAMYWYRQDPGQGLRLIYYSQIVNDFQKGDIAEGYSVSREKKESFPLTVTSAQKNPTAFYLCASSTGQGFYEQYFGPGTRLTVT.

The J gene is TRBJ1-2, the V gene TRBV7-8; TRBD1 might be the D (6 bases). Looked up from germline, CDR1 is SGHVS and CDR2 is FQNEAQ. CDR3 length equals 14 residues. The V end lost 1 base, the J end lost 3 bases, and 9 bases lay between the germline ends. The CDR3 DNA reads as TGTGCCAGCAGCTTAGACAGGGTTTACTATGGCTACACCTTC. This translates into CASSLDRVYYGYTF. Variable domain in full (rest from reference TRBV7-8 and TRBJ1-2): GAGVSQSPRYKVAKRGQDVALRCDPISGHVSLFWYQQALGQGPEFLTYFQNEAQLDKSGLPSDRFFAERPEGSVSTLKIQRTQQEDSAVYLCASSLDRVYYGYTFGSGTRLTVV.

Concerning this clone itself: One junction end disagrees with the germline gene, perhaps due to a read error. This chain connects TRBV9 to TRBJ2-6; D may be TRBD1 (6 bases). Germline V gives CDR1 SGDLS, CDR2 YYNGEE. The CDR3 runs to 16 residues. DNA of the CDR3: TGTGCCAGCAGCGAGACAGGTACAACTGGAGCCAACGTCCTGACTTTC. Its protein is CASSETGTTGANVLTF.

The gene calls are TRBV28 and TRBJ2-7, with TRBD2 matching 13 bases. Germline V lookup: CDR1 MDHEN, CDR2 SYDVKM. This CDR3 has 20 residues. The J segment lost 0 bases and the V segment lost 3 bases, leaving 14 bases of the junction unmatched. Here the CDR3 DNA reads TGTGCCAGCAGTTTGAGGGCCGGACTAGCGGGAGCCGGGGGCTCCTACGAGCAGTACTTC. Encoded protein: CASSLRAGLAGAGGSYEQYF.

The chain links TRBV19 to TRBJ2-7; D might be TRBD2 (6 bases). The CDR3 has 14 residues. Germline V gene lookup returns CDR1 LNHDA and CDR2 SQIVND (reference sequence). V was shortened by 2 bases and J by 5 bases, with 13 bases between the two germline ends. CDR3 loop: CASSITRGTHEQYF. The CDR3 region has the DNA TGTGCCAGTAGTATAACTCGGGGGACCCACGAGCAGTACTTC.

This clone was observed many times. The rearrangement links TRBV7-6 to TRBJ1-2; weak D call: TRBD1 (6 bases). V was trimmed by 5 bases and J by 6 bases, leaving 19 bases between them. Germline CDR1 is SGHVS and CDR2 is FNYEAQ. This CDR3 has 15 amino acids. The CDR3 coding sequence is TGTGCCAGCAGCAAGGAGGAGTCCGGGGGGCATGGCTACACCTTC. Its translation is CASSKEESGGHGYTF.

The V gene is TRBV20-1, the J gene TRBJ2-7; D call uncertain. Trimming stripped 6 bases from V and 2 bases from J, with 8 bases between. Germline assignment: CDR1 DFQATT and CDR2 SNEGSKA (reference sequence). This CDR3 has 11 residues. CDR3 loop: CSANSAYEQYF. The CDR3 DNA sequence: TGCAGTGCGAACTCTGCCTACGAGCAGTACTTC.

The chain employs TRBV28 and TRBJ2-7; 13 bases agree with TRBD2. J gave up 5 bases and V 8 bases, and 3 bases lay outside the gene matches. The germline V gene encodes CDR1 MDHEN and CDR2 SYDVKM. This CDR3 has 13 amino acids. The CDR3 sequence: CASRGTSGDEQYF. The CDR3 DNA follows: TGTGCCAGCCGCGGGACTAGCGGGGACGAGCAGTACTTC.

This chain joins TRBV3-1 (or the pseudogene TRBV3-2) and TRBJ2-3; 7 bases line up with TRBD1. The CDR3 is made up of 15 amino acids. Germline CDR1 is LGHDT and CDR2 is YNNKEL (reference sequence). The ends lost 3 bases at V and 2 bases at J; junction bases unmatched: 5. CDR3 DNA sequence: TGTGCCAGCAGCCATTGGGACAGAATCACAGATACGCAGTATTTT. Its protein is CASSHWDRITDTQYF.

The chain links TRBV6-1 to TRBJ1-2; no clear D gene. Germline CDR1 reads MNHNS; CDR2 reads SASEGT. V shed 2 bases and J shed 4 bases, with 8 bases lying between them. The CDR3 covers 13 residues. The CDR3 sequence is CASSESPSYGYTF. The DNA of the CDR3 is TGTGCCAGCAGTGAAAGTCCCAGCTATGGCTACACCTTC.

This clone was recorded a few times. This chain links TRBV11-2 with TRBJ2-7, with D unresolved. V dropped 4 bases and J dropped 0 bases, with 4 bases sitting between them. Per germline, CDR1 SGHAT and CDR2 FQNNGV. The CDR3 is 12 residues long. The CDR3 DNA sequence: TGTGCCAGCAGCTACACCTCCTACGAGCAGTACTTC. Its translation: CASSYTSYEQYF.

The rearrangement links TRBV7-2 to TRBJ1-2; maybe TRBD1 (6 bases). CDR1 is SGHTA and CDR2 is FQGNSA in the germline V gene. The CDR3 totals 14 residues. V was trimmed by 4 bases and J by 0 bases, leaving 9 bases between them. The CDR3 loop reads CASSSGTSNYGYTF. CDR3 sequence (DNA): TGTGCCAGCAGCTCCGGGACATCTAACTATGGCTACACCTTC.